This T cell receptor beta chain was sequenced in a study of tumor-infiltrating lymphocytes in localized non-small cell lung cancer. Study as a whole: The cohort mixed smokers and never-smokers, several histologies, and some post-neoadjuvant-chemotherapy samples.

Study-level points and caveats: Available tissue quantity limited TCR sequencing to a patient subset.

A note on this clone: No antigen is known for it.

TCRdb's table, derived via immunoSEQ multiplex PCR, lists solely in-frame clones and lacks some. The sample yields some 8,100 clones, roughly 80% seen once. V lost 0 bases and J lost 5; bases outside the gene matches: 8. The CDR3 loop spans 15 amino acids. CDR1 is SGDLS and CDR2 is YYNGEE in the germline V gene. The source is a human donor with non-small cell lung cancer. The sample taken for sequencing was uninvolved lung tissue not adjacent to the tumor. The V gene is TRBV9, the J gene TRBJ2-7; TRBD2 agrees at 7 bases. Here the CDR3 reads CASSVGGSPRDEQYF. In DNA, the CDR3 is TGTGCCAGCAGCGTAGGCGGGAGCCCCCGGGACGAGCAGTACTTC.